This T cell receptor (beta chain) appears in the sequencing data of a study of cytomegalovirus exposure and HLA in healthy donors. General observations from the study: Within the data, a cluster of highly shared sequence variants was likely a sequencing artifact. Later on, a genetic analysis was performed. It linked a missense variant in DCLRE1C with V- and J-gene trimming of TCR beta. From TCR beta sequences, most subjects' HLA-A and HLA-B alleles were reportedly predicted accurately.

PCR was performed using 60 Vbeta and 13 Jbeta primers. Assay: immunoSEQ multiplex PCR; the TCRdb copy retains only in-frame clones and omits some. The data hold roughly 87,000 clones, with about four fifths observed a single time. This CDR3 region has 14 residues. CDR1 and CDR2 (germline): SGHTA, FQGTGA. With 4 bases removed from V and 2 bases from J, the gap between germline ends came to 10 bases. As for this clone: The antigen remains undetermined.

This TCR was recovered from a man aged 55 to 70 in good health and CMV-seronegative. The sequenced sample consisted of PBMCs. The rearrangement links TRBV7-3 to TRBJ2-3; TRBD1 might be the D (5 bases). The CDR3 reads CASSWGSPTDTQYF. The CDR3 region has the DNA TGTGCCAGCAGCTGGGGCAGTCCCACAGATACGCAGTATTTT.